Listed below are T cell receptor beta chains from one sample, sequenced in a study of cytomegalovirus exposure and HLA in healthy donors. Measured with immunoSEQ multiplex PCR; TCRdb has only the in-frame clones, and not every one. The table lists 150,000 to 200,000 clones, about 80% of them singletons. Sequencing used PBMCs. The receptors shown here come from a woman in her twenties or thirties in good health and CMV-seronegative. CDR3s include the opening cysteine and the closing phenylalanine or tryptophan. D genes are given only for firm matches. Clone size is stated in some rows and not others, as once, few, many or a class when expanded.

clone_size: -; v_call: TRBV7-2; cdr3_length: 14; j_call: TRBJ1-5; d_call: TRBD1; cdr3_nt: TGTGCCAGCAGCCGGACAGGGCCTAATCAGCCCCAGCATTTT; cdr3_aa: CASSRTGPNQPQHF
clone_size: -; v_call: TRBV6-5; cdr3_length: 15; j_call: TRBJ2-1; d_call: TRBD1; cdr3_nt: TGTGCCAGCAGTTCCACAGGGGTCGCCTACAATGAGCAGTTCTTC; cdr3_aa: CASSSTGVAYNEQFF
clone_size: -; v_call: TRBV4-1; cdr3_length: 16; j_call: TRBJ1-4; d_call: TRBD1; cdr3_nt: TGCGCCAGCAGCCAAGTTTCCCCAGGGGGAGGTGAAAAACTGTTTTTT; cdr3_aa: CASSQVSPGGGEKLFF
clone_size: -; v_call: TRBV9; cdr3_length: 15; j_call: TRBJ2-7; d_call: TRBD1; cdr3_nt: TGTGCCAGCAGCGTAACGGGACAGGGTCCCTACGAGCAGTACTTC; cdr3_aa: CASSVTGQGPYEQYF
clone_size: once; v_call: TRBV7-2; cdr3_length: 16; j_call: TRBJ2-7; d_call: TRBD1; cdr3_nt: TGTGCCAGCAGCTTAGCGTCCGGGACAGGGGCCTACGAGCAGTACTTC; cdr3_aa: CASSLASGTGAYEQYF
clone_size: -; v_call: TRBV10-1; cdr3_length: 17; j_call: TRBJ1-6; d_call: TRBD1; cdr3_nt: TGCGCCAGCAGTGAGGGGGACAGGGTGGCCTATAATTCACCCCTCCACTTT; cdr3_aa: CASSEGDRVAYNSPLHF
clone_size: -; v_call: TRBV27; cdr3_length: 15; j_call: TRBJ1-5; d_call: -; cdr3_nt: TGTGCCAGCAAACCCAGGGTCATTAGCAATCAGCCCCAGCATTTT; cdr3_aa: CASKPRVISNQPQHF
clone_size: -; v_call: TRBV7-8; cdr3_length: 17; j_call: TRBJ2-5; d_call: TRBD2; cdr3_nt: TGTGCCAGCAGCTTGGGTGGGACTAGCGGGAGGAAAGAGACCCAGTACTTC; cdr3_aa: CASSLGGTSGRKETQYF
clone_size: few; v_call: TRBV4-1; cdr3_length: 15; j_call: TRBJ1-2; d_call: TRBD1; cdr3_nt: TGCGCCAGCAGCCAAGATCTGGACAGGTTATATGGCTACACCTTC; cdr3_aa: CASSQDLDRLYGYTF
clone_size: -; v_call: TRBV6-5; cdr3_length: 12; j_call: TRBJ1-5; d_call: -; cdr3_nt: TGTGCCAGCAGTCTTCCCAATCAGCCCCAGCATTTT; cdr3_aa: CASSLPNQPQHF
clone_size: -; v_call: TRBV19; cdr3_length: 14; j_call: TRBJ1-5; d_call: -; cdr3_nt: TGTGCCAGTACACAGGGTGATAGCAACGAGCCCCAGCATTTT; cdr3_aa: CASTQGDSNEPQHF
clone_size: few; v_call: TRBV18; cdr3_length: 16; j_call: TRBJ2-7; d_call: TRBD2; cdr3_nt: TGTGCCAGCTCACCCACAGGGCTAGCGGGGAATTACGAGCAGTACTTC; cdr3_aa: CASSPTGLAGNYEQYF
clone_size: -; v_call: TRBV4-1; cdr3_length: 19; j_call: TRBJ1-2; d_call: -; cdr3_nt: TGCGCCAGCAGCCAACGTCTTAATCCAGAAAGATTGAAAAACTATGGCTACACCTTC; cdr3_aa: CASSQRLNPERLKNYGYTF
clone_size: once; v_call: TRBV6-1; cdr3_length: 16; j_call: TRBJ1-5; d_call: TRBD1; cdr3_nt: TGTGCCAGCAGTAAAGACCTCGGGACAGGGGTACAGCCCCAGCATTTT; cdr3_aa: CASSKDLGTGVQPQHF
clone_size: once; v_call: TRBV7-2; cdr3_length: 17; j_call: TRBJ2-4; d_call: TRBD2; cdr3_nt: TGTGCCAGCAGCCCTCGACTAGCGGGAGGGTCTAAAAACATTCAGTACTTC; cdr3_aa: CASSPRLAGGSKNIQYF
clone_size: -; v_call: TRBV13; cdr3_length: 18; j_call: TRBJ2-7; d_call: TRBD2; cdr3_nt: TGTGCCAGCAGCTTAGTGGGACTAGCGGGGGGAACTACCTACGAGCAGTACTTC; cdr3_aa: CASSLVGLAGGTTYEQYF
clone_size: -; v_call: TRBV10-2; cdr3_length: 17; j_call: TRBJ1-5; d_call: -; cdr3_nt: TGCGCCAGCAGTGAGCCGCGAGGACTGGGCCTCAATCAGCCCCAGCATTTT; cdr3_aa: CASSEPRGLGLNQPQHF
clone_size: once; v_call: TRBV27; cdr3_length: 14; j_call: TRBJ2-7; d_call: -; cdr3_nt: TGTGCCAGCAGTCCGGACATGCGCTCCTACGAGCAGTACTTC; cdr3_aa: CASSPDMRSYEQYF
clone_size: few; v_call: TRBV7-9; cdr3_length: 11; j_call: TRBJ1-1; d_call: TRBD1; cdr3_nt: TGTGCCAGCAGCGGACAGGGGGCTGCTTTCTTT; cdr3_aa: CASSGQGAAFF
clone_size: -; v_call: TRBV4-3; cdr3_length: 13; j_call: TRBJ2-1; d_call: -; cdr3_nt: TGCGCCAGCAGCCAAGTTGCCACAAATGAGCAGTTCTTC; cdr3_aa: CASSQVATNEQFF
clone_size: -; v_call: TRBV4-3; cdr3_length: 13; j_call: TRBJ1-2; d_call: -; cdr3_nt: TGCGCCAGCAGCCAACAGGGAGCGGGTGGCTACACCTTC; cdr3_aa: CASSQQGAGGYTF
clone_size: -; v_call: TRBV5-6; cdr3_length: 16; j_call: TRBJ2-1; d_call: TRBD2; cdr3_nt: TGTGCCAGCAGCTGGGTCGGGGGGAGCTCCTACAATGAGCAGTTCTTC; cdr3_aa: CASSWVGGSSYNEQFF
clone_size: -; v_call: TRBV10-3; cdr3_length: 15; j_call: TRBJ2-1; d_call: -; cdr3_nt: TGTGCCATCAGTCACGAAGAACTAGCCTACAATGAGCAGTTCTTC; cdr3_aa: CAISHEELAYNEQFF
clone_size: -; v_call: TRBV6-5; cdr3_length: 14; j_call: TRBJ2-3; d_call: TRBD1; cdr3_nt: TGTGCCAGCGGCCCGGGACAGGGCACAGATACGCAGTATTTT; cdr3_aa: CASGPGQGTDTQYF
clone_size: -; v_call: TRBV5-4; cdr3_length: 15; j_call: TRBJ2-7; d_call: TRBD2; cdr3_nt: TGTGCCAGCAGTTCCGGGACTAGCGAGTTCTACGAGCAGTACTTC; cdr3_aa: CASSSGTSEFYEQYF
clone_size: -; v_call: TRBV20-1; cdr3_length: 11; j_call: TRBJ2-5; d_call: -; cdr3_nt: TGCAGTGCCCGGACAGAAGAGACCCAGTACTTC; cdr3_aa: CSARTEETQYF
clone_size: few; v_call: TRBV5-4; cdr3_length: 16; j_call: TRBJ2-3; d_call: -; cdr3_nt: TGTGCCAGCAGCTTAAGAGGAAGCCGGGGCACAGATACGCAGTATTTT; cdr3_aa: CASSLRGSRGTDTQYF
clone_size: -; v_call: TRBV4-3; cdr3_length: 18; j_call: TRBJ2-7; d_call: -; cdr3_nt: TGCGCCAGCAGCCAAGACCCTTATAGCGGCGTATCTTCCTACGAGCAGTACTTC; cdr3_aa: CASSQDPYSGVSSYEQYF
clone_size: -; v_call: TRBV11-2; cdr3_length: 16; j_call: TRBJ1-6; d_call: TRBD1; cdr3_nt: TGTGCCAGCAGCTTAACAGGGGGTGGCTATAATTCACCCCTCCACTTT; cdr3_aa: CASSLTGGGYNSPLHF
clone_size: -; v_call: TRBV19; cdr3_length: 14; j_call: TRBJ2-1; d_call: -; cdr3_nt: TGTGCCAGTAGTATTGGGGGGATTTACAATGAGCAGTTCTTC; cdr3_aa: CASSIGGIYNEQFF
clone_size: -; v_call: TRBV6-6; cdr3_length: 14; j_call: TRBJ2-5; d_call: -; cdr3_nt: TGTGCCAGCAGTTACTCGAACAGGGTGGAGACCCAGTACTTC; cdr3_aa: CASSYSNRVETQYF
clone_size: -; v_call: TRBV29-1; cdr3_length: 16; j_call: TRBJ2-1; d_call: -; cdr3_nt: TGCAGCGTTGAAGATCCCGTACAGGGTGTCTACAATGAGCAGTTCTTC; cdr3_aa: CSVEDPVQGVYNEQFF
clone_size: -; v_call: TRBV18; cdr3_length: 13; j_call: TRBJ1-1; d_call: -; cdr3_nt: TGTGCCAGCTCACCAGGTCTGGAGACTGAAGCTTTCTTT; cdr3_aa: CASSPGLETEAFF
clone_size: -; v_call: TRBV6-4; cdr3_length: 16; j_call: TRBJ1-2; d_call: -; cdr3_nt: TGTGCCAGCAGTGCCCTACCACTACAGGGCCCTGGTGGCTACACCTTC; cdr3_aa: CASSALPLQGPGGYTF
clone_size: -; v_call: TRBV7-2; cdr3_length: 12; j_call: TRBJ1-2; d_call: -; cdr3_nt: TGTGCCAGCAGCTTATATGCAAGCGCTGCCACCTTC; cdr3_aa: CASSLYASAATF
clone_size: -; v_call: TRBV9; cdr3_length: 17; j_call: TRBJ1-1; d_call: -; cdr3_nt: TGTGCCAGCAGCGTGGGCGGACATATAGACATGAACACTGAAGCTTTCTTT; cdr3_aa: CASSVGGHIDMNTEAFF
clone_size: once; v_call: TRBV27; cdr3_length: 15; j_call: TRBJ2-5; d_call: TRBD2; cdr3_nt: TGTGCCAGCAACAGGCGGGGACTAGCTAAAGAGACCCAGTACTTC; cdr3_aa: CASNRRGLAKETQYF